The clone carrying this T cell receptor beta chain occurred a few times. The data derive from a study of response to subunit inactivated influenza vaccine. The V and J ends lost 0 bases and 4 bases respectively, with 16 bases between them. Germline V gene data show CDR1 as SGHTA and CDR2 as FQGNSA. This CDR3 comprises 17 residues. MiXCR, applied by TCRdb to the RT-PCR reads, yields one record per CDR3 protein. In the table there are about 570,000 distinct CDR3 sequences, about 11% of which are singletons. Another study also made use of these data, one on T cells expressing NK-cell markers. As reported in that work: For TCR beta, cDNA was produced by 5'RACE template switching with UMIs. Repertoire data for TCR beta were derived from sorted T cells (CD3+CD56+NKG2C+, CD3+CD56+NKG2C- and CD3+CD56-NKG2C+). Eight donors were sequenced, seven testing HCMV-seropositive and one testing seronegative. In several experiments, an anti-gamma-delta TCR antibody restricted sorting to alpha-beta TCR T cells.

V and J are TRBV7-2 and TRBJ2-1; a possible D gene is TRBD2 (6 bases). This material consisted of PBMCs from blood, taken on the day of vaccination. This TCR came from a man over 45 who received an inactivated influenza vaccine. For the CDR3, the DNA is TGTGCCAGCAGCTTAGCGCGGGACGGACGTTCTTACAATGAGCAGTTCTTC. Translation gives CASSLARDGRSYNEQFF. The full variable domain, completed using reference TRBV7-2 and TRBJ2-1, is GAGVSQSPSNKVTEKGKDVELRCDPISGHTALYWYRQSLGQGLEFLIYFQGNSAPDKSGLPSDRFSAERTGGSVSTLTIQRTQQEDSAVYLCASSLARDGRSYNEQFFGPGTRLTVL.